The rows below give T cell receptor beta chains drawn from one sample of a study of shared clonotypes between healthy human individuals. Repertoires were generated with immunoSEQ multiplex PCR, while TCRdb's copy carries only in-frame clones and drops some. The sample contains some 480,000 clones, about 80% of which appear only once. Source material: PBMCs. These receptors were obtained from a woman in her thirties or forties in good health. Some clones in this sample may be carry-over from other donors' samples. The CDR3 runs from the conserved cysteine through the conserved F or W. The D gene is left open where the match is weak. Rows may omit the clone size; those that give it use once, few, many or a size class.

j_gene,abundance,v_gene,d_gene,CDR3nt,CDR3aa
TRBJ1-2,once,TRBV5-4,-,TGTGCCAGCAGCTCAGACTACTATGGCTACACCTTC,CASSSDYYGYTF
TRBJ2-2,-,TRBV6-4,TRBD1,TGTGCCAGCAGTGCCGGGACAGGGGAGGCCGGGGAGCTGTTTTTT,CASSAGTGEAGELFF
TRBJ1-1,-,TRBV6-5,-,TGTGCCAGCAGTTACTCGGGGTGGGGCGCCGACACTGAAGCTTTCTTT,CASSYSGWGADTEAFF
TRBJ2-5,-,TRBV9,TRBD1,TGTGCCAGCAGCGTAGGGTACAGGGGAAAAGAGACCCAGTACTTC,CASSVGYRGKETQYF
TRBJ2-1,-,TRBV7-8,TRBD2,TGTGCCAGCAGCCCAGGGACTAGCGGGCCCGATTACAATGAGCAGTTCTTC,CASSPGTSGPDYNEQFF
TRBJ2-2,-,TRBV10-1,-,TGCGCCAGCAGTGAGTCGCGGGATTTCGGGGAGCTGTTTTTT,CASSESRDFGELFF
TRBJ2-2,few,TRBV28,-,TGTGCCAGCAGGGACGCGAACACCGGGGAGCTGTTTTTT,CASRDANTGELFF
TRBJ1-2,-,TRBV7-6,TRBD1,TGTGCCAGCCAGGACAGGGGTGAGCTCGGCTACACCTTC,CASQDRGELGYTF
TRBJ2-2,once,TRBV18,-,TGTGCCAGCTCACCACCTGGTGGGTACGGGGAGCTGTTTTTT,CASSPPGGYGELFF
TRBJ1-2,-,TRBV6-1,-,TGTGCCAGCTCAGAGTCTAGCTATGGCTACACCTTC,CASSESSYGYTF
TRBJ2-2,-,TRBV7-3,-,TGTGCCAGCAGCTTCCAGCAAAGCACCGGGGAGCTGTTTTTT,CASSFQQSTGELFF
TRBJ2-7,once,TRBV6-5,-,TGTGCCAGCAGTTACAGGGACGGGTCCTCCTACGAGCAGTACTTC,CASSYRDGSSYEQYF
TRBJ2-3,-,TRBV7-3,TRBD2,TGTGCCAGCAGTCGGACTAGCGGGAGTACAGATACGCAGTATTTT,CASSRTSGSTDTQYF
TRBJ1-2,-,TRBV6-5,-,TGTGCCAGCAGTTGGCGCGGTGGCTACACCTTC,CASSWRGGYTF
TRBJ2-7,-,TRBV30,TRBD1,TGTGCCCGGGGGACAGGTGGATCCTACGAGCAGTACTTC,CARGTGGSYEQYF
TRBJ2-7,-,TRBV5-1,-,TGCGCCAGCAGCTTAGGGGCAGATTACGAGCAGTACTTC,CASSLGADYEQYF
TRBJ2-7,-,TRBV13,TRBD1,TGTGCCAGCAGTCACGGGACAGGGGGGAATGAGCAGTACTTC,CASSHGTGGNEQYF
TRBJ1-3,-,TRBV28,-,TGTGCCAGCACCCCGCTAGTTTTATCTGGAAACACCATATATTTT,CASTPLVLSGNTIYF
TRBJ2-2,-,TRBV7-6,TRBD2,TGTGCCAGCAGCTCGCCGGGACTAGCGAACACCGGGGAGCTGTTTTTT,CASSSPGLANTGELFF
TRBJ2-6,-,TRBV6-7,-,TGTGCCAGCAGTGAATTGGACTTCTCTGGGGCCAACGTCCTGACTTTC,CASSELDFSGANVLTF
TRBJ1-4,-,TRBV28,TRBD1,TGTGCCAGCAGCTCCCTTTACAGGGGAAATAATGAAAAACTGTTTTTT,CASSSLYRGNNEKLFF
TRBJ1-4,-,TRBV28,-,TGTGCCAGCAGTTTATCCGGGACATTTTTTAATGAAAAACTGTTTTTT,CASSLSGTFFNEKLFF
TRBJ2-7,many,TRBV9,-,TGTGCCAGCAGCCCAGGGGCCGGTGAGCAGTACTTC,CASSPGAGEQYF
TRBJ2-3,-,TRBV30,-,TGTGCCTGGGGAGGGACGACAGATACGCAGTATTTT,CAWGGTTDTQYF
TRBJ2-7,once,TRBV7-7,-,TGTGCTAGCAGCCCCTCAGGGTCCTACGAGCAGTACTTC,CASSPSGSYEQYF